The 29 T cell receptor beta chains given below trace back to one sample, sequenced in a study of T cells in Graves' hyperthyroidism and ophthalmopathy. Amplified regions were TCR beta CDR3 sequences from RNA transcripts. With the HTBI primer set, the TCR CDR3 went through a first round of RT-PCR. TCRdb passed the multiplex PCR reads through MiXCR, listing each CDR3 protein once. Here the sample spans about 840,000 distinct CDR3 sequences, about two fifths being singletons. The source material was blood. The receptor source for this set is a man aged 18 to 35 with Graves' hyperthyroidism.

This chain connects TRBV4-1 to TRBJ1-1; TRBD1 agrees at 10 bases. The CDR3 loop spans 16 amino acids. J was trimmed by 6 bases and V by 3 bases; bases with no gene match: 10. Germline lookup yields CDR1 MGHRA and CDR2 YSYEKL. CDR3 coding DNA: TGCGCCAGCAGCCACGCTCGGACAGGGGGAGGCTCTGAAGCTTTCTTT. This translates into CASSHARTGGGSEAFF.

As regards this clonotype: In this CDR3 the conserved last residue, phenylalanine or tryptophan, is missing, so a read error is likely. The DNA is omitted, as the CDR3 cannot be located on it reliably, and the CDR3 follows TCRdb's listing. The chain recombines TRBV29-1 with TRBJ1-2. The CDR3 adds up to 9 amino acids, both ends counted. Germline-derived CDR1 and CDR2 are SQVTM and ANQGSEA. The CDR3 reads CSVKDGPTY.

About this clonotype itself: No conserved phenylalanine or tryptophan is present at the end of the CDR3, so a read error is the likely explanation. J is TRBJ1-1 and V is TRBV10-2; D uncertain. Per the germline V gene, CDR1 is WSHSY and CDR2 is SAAADI. This CDR3 has 13 amino acids. The CDR3 reads CASSLLSATEAFL. As DNA, the CDR3 is TGTGCCAGCAGCTTACTATCGGCGACTGAAGCTTTCCTT.

The chain has TRBV28 and TRBJ1-6, with D possibly matching TRBD1 (6 bases). Trimming cost V 3 bases and J 6 bases, with 9 bases left between them. Germline assignment: CDR1 MDHEN and CDR2 SYDVKM. The CDR3 totals 14 residues. The CDR3 bases are TGTGCCAGCAGTTTTTGGGGGCTTAATTCACCCCTCCACTTT. This sequence encodes CASSFWGLNSPLHF.

The chain recombines TRBV6-1 with TRBJ1-3, with D possibly TRBD1 on 6 matching bases. The CDR3 has 17 amino acids. The V end lost 3 bases, the J end lost 0 bases, and 15 bases lay between the germline ends. CDR1 MNHNS and CDR2 SASEGT come from the germline V gene. CDR3 bases: TGTGCCAGCAGTGACAACAGGGACGTCTACTCTGGAAACACCATATATTTT. Its protein is CASSDNRDVYSGNTIYF.

This clonotype came up many times. J is TRBJ1-3 and V is TRBV10-3; D is undetermined. Germline V gene sequence: CDR1 ENHRY, CDR2 SYGVKD. The length of the CDR3 is 13 residues. Deletions cut 4 bases from V and 1 base from J, with 5 bases between. CDR3 amino acids: CAISGFSGNTIYF. The CDR3 bases are TGTGCCATCAGTGGCTTTTCTGGAAACACCATATATTTT.

This clonotype was counted ten times or more. The chain recombines TRBV7-2 with TRBJ2-3, with D unclear. V lost 2 bases to trimming and J lost 2 bases, with 8 bases between them. Germline CDR1 and CDR2: SGHTA and FQGNSA. The CDR3 length is 14 residues. This CDR3 is CASSLTASTDTQYF. Here the CDR3 DNA reads TGTGCCAGCAGCTTAACCGCCTCCACAGATACGCAGTATTTT.

Ten or more counts support this clonotype. The chain joins TRBV20-1 to TRBJ1-1; D call uncertain. V was cut by 0 bases and J by 1 base, with 6 bases left in between. CDR3 length: 13 amino acids. Germline V lookup: CDR1 DFQATT, CDR2 SNEGSKA (reference sequence). Written as DNA, the CDR3 is TGCAGTGCTAGAGAGGCTGCGAACACTGAAGCTTTCTTT. Its protein product is CSAREAANTEAFF.

This clonotype was detected a few times. The rearrangement links TRBV9 to TRBJ2-7, with 9 bases aligning to TRBD1. This CDR3 region has 15 residues. J gave up 2 bases and V 4 bases, and 7 bases lay outside the gene matches. CDR1 and CDR2 from the germline V gene are SGDLS and YYNGEE. In nucleotides, the CDR3 is TGTGCCAGCAGCCCCCGGGACAGGGCTCCCTACGAGCAGTACTTC. Protein: CASSPRDRAPYEQYF.

This clonotype showed up many times. The chain combines TRBV24-1 with TRBJ2-7; D is unclear. This CDR3 region has 15 residues. V shed 3 bases and J shed 2 bases, with 13 bases lying between them. The germline gives CDR1 KGHDR, CDR2 SFDVKD. The CDR3: CATSDRADSPYEQYF. DNA for the CDR3: TGTGCCACCAGTGATCGGGCAGATTCTCCCTACGAGCAGTACTTC.

This clonotype has at least ten counts. The chain has TRBV6-5 and TRBJ1-5; D unresolved. Germline V lookup: CDR1 MNHEY, CDR2 SVGAGI. V was cut by 4 bases and J by 0 bases, with 10 bases left in between. CDR3 length: 15 residues. CDR3 sequence (DNA): TGTGCCAGCAGTTCTGGACCCTATAGCAATCAGCCCCAGCATTTT. Translated, it gives CASSSGPYSNQPQHF.

The chain has TRBV25-1 and TRBJ1-6; the match to TRBD1 covers 9 bases. Per the germline V gene, CDR1 is MGHDK and CDR2 is SYGVNS. This CDR3 region has 18 residues. J gave up 4 bases and V 1 base, and 8 bases lay outside the gene matches. The DNA of the CDR3 is TGTGCCAGCAGTGAATCGGAACAGGGGGCGCGATATAATTCACCCCTCCACTTT. The encoded protein is CASSESEQGARYNSPLHF.

This clonotype was detected ten times or more. The J gene is TRBJ1-4, the V gene TRBV20-1; weak D call: TRBD1 (6 bases). This CDR3 region has 15 residues. V lost 0 bases to trimming and J lost 7 bases, with 15 bases between them. Germline assignment: CDR1 DFQATT and CDR2 SNEGSKA (reference sequence). The DNA of the CDR3 is TGCAGTGCTAGAGATGACGGGCAGGGGCCTGAAAAACTGTTTTTT. Translated, it gives CSARDDGQGPEKLFF.

The chain recombines TRBV29-1 with TRBJ2-2, with 11 bases matching TRBD1. After removal of 6 bases from V and 4 bases from J, the junction contained 4 bases not matched to a gene. Germline CDR1 and CDR2: SQVTM and ANQGSEA. This CDR3 region has 14 residues. The CDR3 sequence is CSVPGTGGTGELFF. CDR3 nucleotides: TGCAGCGTGCCCGGGACAGGGGGCACCGGGGAGCTGTTTTTT.

This clonotype was counted many times. The chain employs TRBV10-3 and TRBJ1-1, with D unclear. The CDR3 is 15 residues long. The V and J ends lost 1 base and 1 base respectively, with 10 bases between them. Germline V gene data show CDR1 as ENHRY and CDR2 as SYGVKD. The CDR3 protein is CAISEFIRENTEAFF. CDR3 sequence (DNA): TGTGCCATCAGTGAGTTTATAAGGGAGAACACTGAAGCTTTCTTT.

The J gene is TRBJ1-1, the V gene TRBV19; tentative D call: TRBD1 (5 bases). Trimming stripped 8 bases from V and 4 bases from J, with 20 bases between. The CDR3 is made up of 15 amino acids. Looked up from germline, CDR1 is LNHDA and CDR2 is SQIVND (reference sequence). This CDR3 is CASASLGPGLTEAFF. The CDR3 DNA is TGTGCCAGTGCATCTTTGGGGCCCGGGCTCACTGAAGCTTTCTTT.

This clonotype was seen at least ten times. The rearrangement joins TRBV7-9 to TRBJ1-4; D remains unclear. Germline V gene sequence: CDR1 SEHNR, CDR2 FQNEAQ (reference sequence). The length of the CDR3 is 14 residues. Trimming shortened V by 2 bases and J by 0 bases, and 4 bases separated the two germline ends. The CDR3 here is CASSLSSTNEKLFF. The CDR3, as DNA: TGTGCCAGCAGCTTATCGTCAACTAATGAAAAACTGTTTTTT.

This chain uses TRBV11-3 with TRBJ1-1; a possible D gene is TRBD1 (5 bases). Germline V gene data show CDR1 as SGHNT and CDR2 as YENEEA. V was shortened by 1 base and J by 1 base, with 10 bases between the two germline ends. The length of the CDR3 is 15 residues. The CDR3 loop reads CASSLGEGSNTEAFF. In DNA, the CDR3 is TGTGCCAGCAGCTTAGGTGAGGGGTCGAACACTGAAGCTTTCTTT.

To note about this clonotype: A much larger clone differs by one base, so this may be a read error. It is likely a read error, because the conserved phenylalanine at the end of the CDR3 is missing. V gene TRBV6-5 combines with J gene TRBJ1-6, with TRBD1 identical over 7 bases. There are 13 residues in the CDR3. Germline-derived CDR1 and CDR2 are MNHEY and SVGAGI. The trim removed 6 bases at V and 10 bases at J, leaving 6 bases unmatched. The CDR3 nucleotides are TGTGCCAGCAGACAGGGGTTGGACTCACCCCTCCACCTT. Protein product: CASRQGLDSPLHL.

The rearrangement uses TRBV7-2 and TRBJ1-3; D gene ambiguous. V was clipped by 6 bases and J by 5 bases, with 14 bases between them. This CDR3 is built from 14 residues. CDR1 is SGHTA and CDR2 is FQGNSA in the germline V gene. CDR3 sequence: CASSRYESRNTIYF. The CDR3 nucleotides read TGTGCCAGCAGTAGATACGAGAGTAGAAACACCATATATTTT.

There are a few counts of this clonotype. The V call is TRBV19, the J call TRBJ1-2, with a tentative D call TRBD1 (6 bases). The CDR3 spans 15 residues. Trimming stripped 8 bases from V and 0 bases from J, with 16 bases between. CDR1 and CDR2 from the germline V gene are LNHDA and SQIVND (reference sequence). In nucleotides, the CDR3 is TGTGCCAGTTATCCGGCCGACAGGCCTAACTATGGCTACACCTTC. It translates to CASYPADRPNYGYTF.

This clonotype was seen only a few times. The chain carries TRBV25-1 and TRBJ1-2, with 7 positions matching TRBD1. The CDR3 runs 16 residues. The germline V gene has CDR1 MGHDK and CDR2 SYGVNS. V shed 4 bases, J shed 3 bases, and the junction held 11 bases outside the gene matches. CDR3 coding DNA: TGTGCCAGCAGTGCTAGAGGGGCCAGGGGGGACTATGGCTACACCTTC. Translation gives CASSARGARGDYGYTF.

The chain has TRBV6-6 and TRBJ1-2; TRBD1 might be the D (5 bases). CDR1 is MNHNY and CDR2 is SVGAGI in the germline V gene (reference sequence). With 2 bases removed from V and 3 bases from J, the gap between germline ends came to 7 bases. This CDR3 has 13 amino acids. CDR3 protein: CASSYLGDYGYTF. The DNA of the CDR3 is TGTGCCAGCAGTTACCTAGGGGACTATGGCTACACCTTC.

V is TRBV11-2 and J is TRBJ2-6; D is possibly TRBD2 (5 bases). The CDR3 length is 18 residues. Germline V CDR1 and CDR2: SGHAT, FQNNGV. V lost 5 bases, J lost 0 bases, and 17 bases lay in between. CDR3 DNA: TGTGCCAGCAGCCCCCAAGAGGGCAGGAGCTCTGGGGCCAACGTCCTGACTTTC. Protein: CASSPQEGRSSGANVLTF.

The gene calls are TRBV20-1 and TRBJ1-2; D gene ambiguous. CDR1 DFQATT and CDR2 SNEGSKA come from the germline V gene (reference sequence). The CDR3 contains 13 residues. V lost 3 bases and J lost 5, with 13 bases in between. CDR3 in DNA: TGCAGTGCTAGTCTCGAACAGAATTATGGCTACACCTTC. Its protein product is CSASLEQNYGYTF.

Concerning this clonotype itself: A read error may produce the germline difference seen at one junction end. V and J are TRBV25-1 and TRBJ2-7, with D unclear. The CDR3 contains 14 residues. Looked up from germline, CDR1 is MGHDK and CDR2 is SYGVNS. This CDR3 reads CASSQGISRYEQYF. The CDR3 nucleotides read TGCGCCAGCAGCCAAGGGATTTCACGCTACGAGCAGTACTTC.

The chain combines TRBV2 with TRBJ1-3; tentatively, D is TRBD1 (5 bases). V lost 9 bases and J 6 bases, leaving 18 bases between the germline ends. This CDR3 is built from 14 residues. Germline assignment: CDR1 SNHLY and CDR2 FYNNEI. CDR3 coding DNA: TGTGCCAGGGGGGAAGAGGGGTCGGAAAACACCATATATTTT. Its translation is CARGEEGSENTIYF.

The chain couples TRBV19 to TRBJ2-6; a possible D gene is TRBD1 (6 bases). Per the germline V gene, CDR1 is LNHDA and CDR2 is SQIVND (reference sequence). CDR3 length: 11 amino acids. Trimming pared 5 bases from V and 13 bases from J, leaving 9 bases between. The CDR3 nucleotides read TGTGCCAGTAGTCCAACAGGGGTCCTGACTTTC. Amino acids: CASSPTGVLTF. Supplemented by reference TRBV19 and TRBJ2-6, the full variable domain reads DGGITQSPKYLFRKEGQNVTLSCEQNLNHDAMYWYRQDPGQGLRLIYYSQIVNDFQKGDIAEGYSVSREKKESFPLTVTSAQKNPTAFYLCASSPTGVLTFGAGSRLTVL.

The J gene is TRBJ2-3, the V gene TRBV7-9, with no clear D. V shed 5 bases and J shed 2 bases, with 11 bases lying between them. The CDR3 is 14 amino acids. CDR1 and CDR2 (germline): SEHNR, FQNEAQ (reference sequence). CDR3 in DNA: TGTGCCAGCAGCGGTTTTGGAGCCACAGATACGCAGTATTTT. It encodes CASSGFGATDTQYF.